The next 21 T cell receptor beta chains were all read from a single sample in a study of blood T cell repertoires in COVID-19. Using immunoSEQ multiplex PCR, the repertoire was profiled, and TCRdb retains in-frame clones only, with some absent. This table holds 89,000 or so clones, 90% to 95% found once. Sequenced input: peripheral blood. The source of these receptors is a human donor with active COVID-19. The donor label of this sample is uncertain.

The CDR3: CASSLGGLLSGDEQFF. CDR3 DNA: TGTGCCAGCAGCTTAGGGGGACTCCTCTCGGGCGATGAGCAGTTCTTC. The chain couples TRBV7-9 to TRBJ2-1; D may be TRBD2 (6 bases). The CDR3 contains 16 residues. V was clipped by 1 base and J by 8 bases, with 18 bases between them. Germline V CDR1 and CDR2: SEHNR, FQNEAQ (reference sequence).

The chain combines TRBV7-2 with TRBJ1-3, with D tentatively TRBD1 (5 bases). The CDR3 is 15 residues long. V was shortened by 2 bases and J by 4 bases, with 12 bases between the two germline ends. Per the germline V gene, CDR1 is SGHTA and CDR2 is FQGNSA. CDR3 sequence reads: CASSLNGGSGNTIYF. CDR3 coding DNA: TGTGCCAGCAGCTTAAACGGGGGGTCAGGAAACACCATATATTTT.

This chain links TRBV6-5 with TRBJ2-3; 12 nucleotides agree with TRBD2. The CDR3 consists of 15 residues. J gave up 5 bases and V 7 bases, and 7 bases lay outside the gene matches. Germline V gives CDR1 MNHEY, CDR2 SVGAGI. This chain's CDR3 is CASIPSGGVGDTQYF. In nucleotides, the CDR3 is TGTGCCAGCATCCCTAGCGGGGGGGTTGGAGATACGCAGTATTTT.

This chain connects TRBV5-4 to TRBJ2-1, with a weak D call TRBD2 (5 bases). Germline loops: CDR1 SGHNT, CDR2 YYREEE (reference sequence). Trimming left V 4 bases short and J 0 bases short, with 14 bases between. The CDR3 covers 16 residues. For the CDR3, the DNA is TGTGCCAGCAGCCCGAAACTAGGCAGCTCCTACAATGAGCAGTTCTTC. Amino acids: CASSPKLGSSYNEQFF.

The V call is TRBV7-9, the J call TRBJ2-7, with TRBD2 identical over 8 bases. The trim removed 1 base at V and 0 bases at J, leaving 2 bases unmatched. CDR3 length: 15 residues. Looked up from germline, CDR1 is SEHNR and CDR2 is FQNEAQ (reference sequence). The CDR3: CASSLDGRASYEQYF. CDR3 nucleotides: TGTGCCAGCAGCTTAGACGGGAGGGCCTCCTACGAGCAGTACTTC.

This clone occurred a few times. The rearrangement links TRBV9 to TRBJ1-3; no clear D gene. The CDR3 has 15 amino acids. V was trimmed by 3 bases and J by 5 bases, leaving 15 bases between them. Germline values: CDR1 SGDLS, CDR2 YYNGEE. Here the CDR3 reads CASSGPSRARNTIYF. The DNA of the CDR3 is TGTGCCAGCAGCGGCCCCTCCCGCGCGCGAAACACCATATATTTT.

The chain joins TRBV5-4 to TRBJ2-7; 10 bases are shared with TRBD2. CDR1 and CDR2 from the germline V gene are SGHNT and YYREEE (reference sequence). The CDR3 has 14 amino acids. With 5 bases clipped from V and 3 bases from J, the junction kept 5 bases outside the gene matches. The CDR3 coding sequence is TGTGCCAGCAGTCCTAGCGGGGGAGGCTACGAGCAGTACTTC. It specifies CASSPSGGGYEQYF.

This chain connects TRBV5-1 to TRBJ2-1, with TRBD2 matching 11 bases. This CDR3 has 16 amino acids. Germline V gene sequence: CDR1 SGHRS, CDR2 YFSETQ. The ends lost 0 bases at V and 4 bases at J; junction bases unmatched: 3. CDR3 protein: CASSLALAGGYNEQFF. The CDR3 coding sequence is TGCGCCAGCAGCTTGGCGCTAGCGGGGGGTTACAATGAGCAGTTCTTC.

In its sample, this clone was seen a few times. The V gene is TRBV29-1, the J gene TRBJ2-7, with 12 bases identical to TRBD1. V trimming: 0 bases; J trimming: 2 bases; junction bases outside the gene matches: 8. This CDR3 has 17 amino acids. CDR1 SQVTM and CDR2 ANQGSEA come from the germline V gene. The CDR3 DNA reads TGCAGCGTTGAAGATTATGCAGGGGACAGGGGGCCCTACGAGCAGTACTTC. It is translated as CSVEDYAGDRGPYEQYF.

The V gene is TRBV7-2, the J gene TRBJ2-7; the D gene is possibly TRBD2 (5 bases). CDR3 length: 11 residues. Trimming removed 5 bases from V and 11 bases from J, with 13 bases in between. Germline assignment: CDR1 SGHTA and CDR2 FQGNSA. The CDR3 DNA is TGTGCCAGCAGCGTTGGAGGACGGGAGTACTTC. Translated: CASSVGGREYF. The full variable domain, completed using reference TRBV7-2 and TRBJ2-7, is GAGVSQSPSNKVTEKGKDVELRCDPISGHTALYWYRQSLGQGLEFLIYFQGNSAPDKSGLPSDRFSAERTGGSVSTLTIQRTQQEDSAVYLCASSVGGREYFGPGTRLTVT.

The chain recombines TRBV7-2 with TRBJ2-1; the match to TRBD1 covers 7 bases. The CDR3 sequence is 14 residues long. V lost 0 bases to trimming and J lost 8 bases; unmatched junction nucleotides: 4. In germline, CDR1 is SGHTA, CDR2 FQGNSA. For the CDR3, the DNA is TGTGCCAGCAGCTTAGCGGGGACAGTCGATGAGCAGTTCTTC. Its protein product is CASSLAGTVDEQFF.

The rearrangement joins TRBV5-1 to TRBJ1-2; 10 positions match TRBD1. V gave up 4 bases and J gave up 0 bases; unmatched junction bases: 6. Germline V gene sequence: CDR1 SGHRS, CDR2 YFSETQ. This CDR3 region has 16 residues. CDR3 in amino acids: CASSPTGGPTNYGYTF. The CDR3 DNA reads TGCGCCAGCAGCCCGACAGGGGGCCCTACTAACTATGGCTACACCTTC.

The chain recombines TRBV6-5 with TRBJ2-7; no clear D. The V and J ends lost 0 bases and 3 bases respectively, with 9 bases between them. Looked up from germline, CDR1 is MNHEY and CDR2 is SVGAGI. The CDR3 loop spans 14 amino acids. The CDR3 is CASSYSVFGYEQYF. CDR3 in DNA: TGTGCCAGCAGTTACTCGGTGTTCGGCTACGAGCAGTACTTC.

The chain links TRBV20-1 to TRBJ2-5; D possibly corresponds to TRBD1 (5 bases). Germline CDR1 DFQATT, CDR2 SNEGSKA (reference sequence). Between the trimmed V and J ends, which lost 6 bases and 5 bases, there was a span of 10 bases. The CDR3 has 11 amino acids. The CDR3 protein is CSAQGVETQYF. DNA of the CDR3: TGCAGTGCGCAGGGTGTTGAGACCCAGTACTTC.

The chain couples TRBV28 to TRBJ1-6; D unclear. Trimming removed 3 bases from V and 7 bases from J, with 4 bases in between. Germline CDR1 is MDHEN and CDR2 is SYDVKM. The CDR3 runs 12 residues. The CDR3 loop is CASSFRNSPLHF. In nucleotides, the CDR3 is TGTGCCAGCAGTTTCAGGAATTCACCCCTCCACTTT.

This chain connects TRBV4-3 to TRBJ2-7; TRBD1 matches 9 bases. The CDR3 runs 15 residues. V was pared by 5 bases and J by 5 bases, with 10 bases of the junction left unmatched. Germline V CDR1 and CDR2: LGHNA, YSLEER. CDR3 loop: CASSSWGTGHNEQYF. The CDR3 DNA is TGCGCCAGCAGCAGTTGGGGGACAGGGCACAACGAGCAGTACTTC.

The chain combines TRBV25-1 with TRBJ1-3, with 8 bases that match TRBD1. The germline V gene has CDR1 MGHDK and CDR2 SYGVNS. This CDR3 spans 15 amino acids. With 3 bases clipped from V and 4 bases from J, the junction kept 5 bases outside the gene matches. This CDR3 reads CASSDGQGLGNTIYF. The DNA of the CDR3 is TGTGCCAGCAGTGATGGACAGGGTTTAGGAAACACCATATATTTT.

The chain uses TRBV19 and TRBJ1-6; D gene ambiguous. The CDR3 covers 17 residues. The V gene lost 3 bases and the J gene lost 10 bases, with 22 bases spanning the gap. Germline CDR1 is LNHDA and CDR2 is SQIVND (reference sequence). CDR3 DNA: TGTGCCAGTAGTATCTTGTTCCGGGTTCCGGAATCCTCACCCCTCCACTTT. It specifies CASSILFRVPESSPLHF.

This chain connects TRBV19 to TRBJ2-3; TRBD2 agrees at 12 bases. The trim removed 6 bases at V and 9 bases at J, leaving 7 bases unmatched. Germline assignment: CDR1 LNHDA and CDR2 SQIVND (reference sequence). There are 14 residues in the CDR3. CDR3 DNA: TGTGCCAGTAGCAGACTAGCGGGAGTTCCAACGCAGTATTTT. Protein: CASSRLAGVPTQYF. The complete variable domain, with remaining parts taken from reference TRBV19 and TRBJ2-3, reads DGGITQSPKYLFRKEGQNVTLSCEQNLNHDAMYWYRQDPGQGLRLIYYSQIVNDFQKGDIAEGYSVSREKKESFPLTVTSAQKNPTAFYLCASSRLAGVPTQYFGPGTRLTVL.

CDR3 loop: CASSPPSGEGFHEQYF. The CDR3 DNA sequence: TGTGCCAGCAGCCCCCCCTCGGGGGAGGGGTTCCACGAGCAGTACTTC. V usage is TRBV7-2 and J usage is TRBJ2-7; 7 bases align to TRBD2. Per the germline V gene, CDR1 is SGHTA and CDR2 is FQGNSA. This CDR3 contains 16 residues. The junction had 15 bases not matched to a gene; V was cut back by 5 bases and J by 5 bases. Looking up the rest from reference TRBV7-2 and TRBJ2-7 gives the full variable domain: GAGVSQSPSNKVTEKGKDVELRCDPISGHTALYWYRQSLGQGLEFLIYFQGNSAPDKSGLPSDRFSAERTGGSVSTLTIQRTQQEDSAVYLCASSPPSGEGFHEQYFGPGTRLTVT.

The chain joins TRBV27 to TRBJ2-1; 8 bases are shared with TRBD1. The germline V gene has CDR1 MNHEY and CDR2 SMNVEV (reference sequence). Trimming at V came to 9 bases and at J to 1 base, leaving 8 bases not matched to a gene. CDR3 length: 15 amino acids. The CDR3: CASHMTGESYNEQFF. The CDR3 DNA sequence: TGTGCCAGTCACATGACAGGGGAATCCTACAATGAGCAGTTCTTC.